The clone carrying this T cell receptor beta chain was seen only a few times. The CDR3 is 14 amino acids. CDR1 and CDR2 (germline): DFQATT, SNEGSKA (reference sequence). The V end lost 6 bases, the J end lost 3 bases, and 12 bases lay between the germline ends. From the RACE reads, TCRdb called clonotypes with MiXCR, one entry per CDR3 protein. The table has around 260,000 distinct CDR3 sequences, more than 6.5% seen once; the top ten hold approximately 2.3%. This record belongs to a study of human T cells and chemical hapten exposure. Study as a whole: Upper-back patch tests with 0.01% DPC were read at 6 days.

The time point denotes: pre-sensitization, week 0. Stated treatment: therapeutic diphenylcyclopropenone sensitization with weekly scalp DPC. The TCR comes from a woman aged 40 to 50 with alopecia areata. Some clones in this sample may be carry-over from other donors' samples. Sequencing was performed on whole blood, taken in connection with sensitization to the hapten diphenylcyclopropenone (DPC). V gene TRBV20-1 combines with J gene TRBJ2-6; maybe TRBD2 (6 bases). DNA of the CDR3: TGCAGTGCCTTGGACTATGGTGGGGCCAACGTCCTGACTTTC. As protein: CSALDYGGANVLTF.